One sample yielded the 25 T cell receptor beta chains listed below, sequenced in a study of blood T cell repertoires in COVID-19 (dated by TCRdb to between 2020 and 2021). The library was built by means of the immunoSEQ multiplex PCR assay. TCRdb's version of the immuneACCESS table is confined to in-frame rearrangements and falls short of the full clone set. An unresolved V gene accounts for under half of the shortfall where checked; the remainder is of unknown origin. The table for this sample lists more than 300,000 clones; about 90% of them were counted only once. The top ten clonotypes cover 5% to 7.5% of the sample. The sample consisted of peripheral blood. These receptors all stem from a man younger than 35 who had recovered from COVID-19.

The rearrangement uses TRBV30 and TRBJ1-1; D perhaps matches TRBD1 (6 bases). The CDR3 is 13 amino acids. V was shortened by 0 bases and J by 5 bases, with 10 bases between the two germline ends. Germline values: CDR1 GTSNPN, CDR2 SVGIG (reference sequence). The CDR3 DNA reads TGTGCCTGGAGTGTGGGGGCTGGGACTGAAGCTTTCTTT. It encodes CAWSVGAGTEAFF. Full variable domain (outside the CDR3, taken from reference TRBV30 and TRBJ1-1): SQTIHQWPATLVQPVGSPLSLECTVEGTSNPNLYWYRQAAGRGLQLLFYSVGIGQISSEVPQNLSASRPQDRQFILSSKKLLLSDSGFYLCAWSVGAGTEAFFGQGTRLTVV.

This clone was recorded only once. CDR3 in DNA: TGTGCCAGCAGCCATGCACCTGGCGGGACGCAGTATTTT. Translation gives CASSHAPGGTQYF. V and J are TRBV14 and TRBJ2-3; weak D call: TRBD2 (5 bases). Germline-derived CDR1 and CDR2 are SGHDN and FVKESK. This CDR3 has 13 residues. V lost 3 bases, J lost 9 bases, and 13 bases lay in between.

V usage is TRBV4-2 and J usage is TRBJ2-1; 7 bases fit TRBD2. J lost 5 bases, V lost 1 base, and 11 bases had no gene match. Germline CDR1 reads LGHNA; CDR2 reads YNFKEQ. CDR3 size: 17 residues. The CDR3 nucleotides read TGTGCCAGCAGCCAAGGAAATCCACTAGCGCTTGACAATGAGCAGTTCTTC. It is translated as CASSQGNPLALDNEQFF.

This clone has more than one count but fewer than ten. The V call is TRBV5-1, the J call TRBJ2-1, with 11 bases aligning to TRBD2. The CDR3 is 16 amino acids. Germline loops: CDR1 SGHRS, CDR2 YFSETQ. V lost 5 bases to trimming and J lost 4 bases; unmatched junction nucleotides: 8. The DNA of the CDR3 is TGCGCCAGCAGTCCGACTAGCGGGATCCAATACAATGAGCAGTTCTTC. Protein: CASSPTSGIQYNEQFF.

This chain connects TRBV18 to TRBJ1-2; tentatively, D is TRBD1 (6 bases). The CDR3 covers 14 residues. Trimming stripped 3 bases from V and 3 bases from J, with 11 bases between. Germline values: CDR1 KGHSH, CDR2 LQKENI. CDR3 in amino acids: CASSPAAGDYGYTF. In DNA form, the CDR3 reads TGTGCCAGCTCACCGGCGGCAGGGGACTATGGCTACACCTTC.

The V call is TRBV6-5, the J call TRBJ2-1; 7 bases are shared with TRBD1. CDR3 length: 15 residues. Germline values: CDR1 MNHEY, CDR2 SVGAGI. Unmatched junction bases numbered 6, after V lost 0 bases and J lost 7 bases. CDR3 amino acids: CASSYSRQGLNEQFF. The CDR3 DNA follows: TGTGCCAGCAGTTACTCGAGACAGGGCTTGAATGAGCAGTTCTTC.

CDR3 bases: TGTGCCAGCAGCCAAGGCGGGGACGCTCTAGCTTTCTTT. This encodes CASSQGGDALAFF. V gene TRBV4-2 combines with J gene TRBJ1-1; possibly TRBD1 for D (5 bases). Germline CDR1 LGHNA, CDR2 YNFKEQ. The CDR3 has 13 residues. The ends were cut back, 1 base at V and 10 bases at J, with 13 bases in the middle.

The genes are TRBV18 and TRBJ2-7; D call uncertain. The CDR3 covers 13 residues. Trimming pared 0 bases from V and 6 bases from J, leaving 9 bases between. Germline V gene sequence: CDR1 KGHSH, CDR2 LQKENI. Here the CDR3 reads CASSPPASSEQYF. CDR3 coding DNA: TGTGCCAGCTCACCACCGGCCTCTAGCGAGCAGTACTTC.

This chain connects TRBV6-2 or TRBV6-3 to TRBJ1-1; D unresolved. The CDR3 length is 13 residues. Trimming shortened V by 5 bases and J by 1 base, and 8 bases separated the two germline ends. The germline V gene encodes CDR1 MNHEY and CDR2 SVGEGT. CDR3 bases: TGTGCCAGCAGTCTGACACCGAACACTGAAGCTTTCTTT. It yields the protein CASSLTPNTEAFF.

This chain links TRBV12-3 or TRBV12-4 with TRBJ1-1; TRBD1 might be the D (5 bases). The V and J ends lost 8 bases and 7 bases respectively, with 17 bases between them. The CDR3 has 13 amino acids. CDR3 region: CASGQGSYVEAFF. In nucleotides, the CDR3 is TGTGCCAGCGGGCAGGGATCATACGTTGAAGCTTTCTTT.

V gene TRBV2 combines with J gene TRBJ1-4; D not resolved. V lost 0 bases, J lost 8 bases, and 4 bases lay in between. CDR3 length: 12 amino acids. CDR1 is SNHLY, CDR2 FYNNEI, per germline. In DNA form, the CDR3 reads TGTGCCAGCAGTGAAGCGGAGGAAAAACTGTTTTTT. Amino acid sequence: CASSEAEEKLFF.

V usage is TRBV4-2 and J usage is TRBJ2-7, with 10 positions matching TRBD2. The CDR3 covers 15 residues. V trimming: 4 bases; J trimming: 7 bases; junction bases outside the gene matches: 10. Germline V gives CDR1 LGHNA, CDR2 YNFKEQ. The CDR3 reads CASSRERGGPLEQYF. In DNA form, the CDR3 reads TGTGCCAGCAGCCGTGAGCGGGGGGGGCCTTTGGAGCAGTACTTC.

The chain recombines TRBV5-1 with TRBJ2-1, with 9 bases matching TRBD2. The length of the CDR3 is 18 residues. V lost 4 bases, J lost 2 bases, and 13 bases stayed unmatched. The germline gives CDR1 SGHRS, CDR2 YFSETQ. The CDR3 nucleotides read TGCGCCAGCAGCCCGGGACAGCAGATAGCGGGAGCCTACAATGAGCAGTTCTTC. It translates to CASSPGQQIAGAYNEQFF.

This rearrangement joins TRBV4-1 to TRBJ2-7; TRBD1 agrees at 10 bases. The CDR3 contains 15 residues. The V gene's germline CDR1 is MGHRA and CDR2 YSYEKL. V lost 3 bases and J lost 7; bases outside the gene matches: 9. CDR3 nucleotide sequence: TGCGCCAGCAGCCACCACGGGACAGGGGCGGAGGAGCAGTACTTC. Protein: CASSHHGTGAEEQYF.

The V and J genes are TRBV5-4 and TRBJ1-1, with a tentative D call TRBD1 (6 bases). V shed 1 base and J shed 5 bases, with 9 bases lying between them. The CDR3 consists of 13 residues. Germline V CDR1 and CDR2: SGHNT, YYREEE (reference sequence). Here the CDR3 DNA reads TGTGCCAGCAGCTTGAAGGGGGTTACTGAAGCTTTCTTT. Its protein is CASSLKGVTEAFF. Filled out from reference TRBV5-4 and TRBJ1-1, the complete variable domain reads ETGVTQSPTHLIKTRGQQVTLRCSSQSGHNTVSWYQQALGQGPQFIFQYYREEENGRGNFPPRFSGLQFPNYSSELNVNALELDDSALYLCASSLKGVTEAFFGQGTRLTVV.

The chain joins TRBV19 to TRBJ2-1, with TRBD2 matching over 9 bases. Germline CDR1 reads LNHDA; CDR2 reads SQIVND (reference sequence). V gave up 4 bases and J gave up 7 bases; unmatched junction bases: 14. CDR3 length: 17 amino acids. CDR3 bases: TGTGCCAGTAGTACCCCCCTCGCGGGAGGGCCTCGGAATGAGCAGTTCTTC. The encoded protein is CASSTPLAGGPRNEQFF.

This chain joins TRBV5-1 and TRBJ1-4; TRBD1 aligns across 8 bases. The J segment lost 7 bases and the V segment lost 4 bases, leaving 21 bases of the junction unmatched. This CDR3 is built from 19 residues. Germline CDR1 is SGHRS and CDR2 is YFSETQ. The CDR3 coding sequence is TGCGCCAGCAGCCATGAACCGGGACAGGACGGGGGAGCGGGTGAAAAACTGTTTTTT. Its protein product is CASSHEPGQDGGAGEKLFF.

There are many counts of this clone. The chain links TRBV29-1 to TRBJ2-7; D is ambiguous. Looked up from germline, CDR1 is SQVTM and CDR2 is ANQGSEA. The CDR3 covers 15 residues. The germline V and J ends were trimmed by 5 bases and 0 bases, with 17 bases remaining between them. The CDR3 region has the DNA TGCAGCGTTTTGAAAGGCGGCACCAACTCCTACGAGCAGTACTTC. Amino acid sequence: CSVLKGGTNSYEQYF.

This sequence joins TRBV6-4 and TRBJ2-6, with 9 bases fitting TRBD1. The CDR3 consists of 16 residues. Germline CDR1 reads MRHNA; CDR2 reads SNTAGT. Trimming removed 6 bases from V and 3 bases from J; junction bases left unmatched: 6. CDR3 nucleotides: TGTGCCAGCAGCGCCGGGACAGGGTATGGGGCCAACGTCCTGACTTTC. Translation gives CASSAGTGYGANVLTF.

The chain uses TRBV6-6 and TRBJ1-3, with a weak D call TRBD1 (5 bases). The V end was cut by 7 bases, the J end by 4 bases, with 11 bases between. Germline lookup yields CDR1 MNHNY and CDR2 SVGAGI (reference sequence). This CDR3 is 13 amino acids long. The CDR3 spells CASNPRAGNTIYF. DNA for the CDR3: TGTGCCAGCAACCCCAGGGCCGGAAACACCATATATTTT.

The rearrangement joins TRBV19 to TRBJ2-7; maybe TRBD1 (6 bases). Between the trimmed V and J ends, which lost 2 bases and 0 bases, there was a span of 8 bases. Germline CDR1 is LNHDA and CDR2 is SQIVND (reference sequence). The CDR3 spans 14 residues. DNA of the CDR3: TGTGCCAGTAGTATACCAGGGGCCTCCTACGAGCAGTACTTC. It specifies CASSIPGASYEQYF.

The CDR3 sequence: CASSPRGRPEETQYF. The CDR3 DNA is TGTGCCAGCTCACCAAGGGGCAGGCCCGAAGAGACCCAGTACTTC. The chain is built from TRBV18 and TRBJ2-5; a possible D gene is TRBD1 (5 bases). This CDR3 is 15 amino acids long. Trimming took off 2 bases at V and 3 bases at J, with 13 bases between the two ends. The V gene's germline CDR1 is KGHSH and CDR2 LQKENI.

V and J are TRBV2 and TRBJ2-7; tentatively, D is TRBD1 (6 bases). The CDR3 is 17 amino acids. With 7 bases removed from V and 6 bases from J, the gap between germline ends came to 28 bases. Germline CDR1 is SNHLY and CDR2 is FYNNEI. The CDR3 nucleotides are TGTGCCAGCAATACAGGGACAAGGGAGATAATCGGTGGCGAGCAGTACTTC. As protein: CASNTGTREIIGGEQYF.

The genes are TRBV5-6 and TRBJ2-7; D not certain. The V gene lost 2 bases and the J gene lost 5 bases, with 17 bases spanning the gap. The CDR3 consists of 15 residues. Germline lookup yields CDR1 SGHDT and CDR2 YYEEEE. The CDR3, as DNA: TGTGCCAGCAGCTTATCAGGTTTTGTGTTCGACGAGCAGTACTTC. Translation gives CASSLSGFVFDEQYF.

The V and J genes are TRBV7-2 and TRBJ2-1; D gene unclear. The CDR3 is 17 residues long. Trimming left V 0 bases short and J 0 bases short, with 12 bases between. Germline assignment: CDR1 SGHTA and CDR2 FQGNSA. The CDR3 is CASSLAPVVSSYNEQFF. The DNA of the CDR3 is TGTGCCAGCAGCTTAGCCCCCGTGGTTAGCTCCTACAATGAGCAGTTCTTC.